Shown below are 16 T cell receptor beta chains from a single sample sequenced in a study of neurological immune-mediated disorders. One entry per CDR3 protein, called by TCRdb with MiXCR from the 5' RACE reads. In the table there are 20,000 to 30,000 distinct CDR3 sequences, 5.5% to 8% of which are singletons. Input material: PBMCs. These receptors were obtained from a woman between 40 and 55 years old in good health.

This clonotype was detected ten times or more. The chain uses TRBV6-5 and TRBJ2-1; 8 bases match TRBD1. CDR3 length: 14 amino acids. Germline lookup yields CDR1 MNHEY and CDR2 SVGAGI. V shed 5 bases and J 8 bases; nucleotides not matched to a gene: 8. CDR3 region: CASSKGRGLDEQFF. The CDR3 coding sequence is TGTGCCAGCAGTAAGGGCAGGGGGCTTGATGAGCAGTTCTTC.

At least ten counts were recorded for this clonotype. This sequence joins TRBV20-1 and TRBJ1-1, with TRBD1 matching 7 bases. This CDR3 comprises 14 residues. The germline V gene encodes CDR1 DFQATT and CDR2 SNEGSKA (reference sequence). The trim removed 3 bases at V and 2 bases at J, leaving 6 bases unmatched. As DNA, the CDR3 is TGCAGTGCTAGCAGACAGGGTCGAAACACTGAAGCTTTCTTT. This encodes CSASRQGRNTEAFF.

The table lists this clonotype with many counts. The genes are TRBV12-3 or TRBV12-4 and TRBJ1-3; D unresolved. With 4 bases removed from V and 10 bases from J, the gap between germline ends came to 11 bases. CDR3 length: 12 residues. This CDR3 is CASSSATRTIYF. In DNA, the CDR3 is TGTGCCAGCAGTTCCGCGACTAGGACCATATATTTT.

This clonotype was detected only a few times. The rearrangement links TRBV10-3 to TRBJ2-2; 7 bases fit TRBD1. The CDR3 covers 14 residues. V shed 4 bases and J 4 bases; nucleotides not matched to a gene: 3. CDR1 and CDR2 from the germline V gene are ENHRY and SYGVKD. Written as DNA, the CDR3 is TGTGCCATCAGTGTGGGACAGTTCACCGGGGAGCTGTTTTTT. Protein sequence: CAISVGQFTGELFF.

This clonotype was found many times. The CDR3 sequence is CASSLQGYEQYF. CDR3 nucleotide sequence: TGTGCCAGCAGTTTACAGGGGTACGAGCAGTACTTC. The V call is TRBV12-3 or TRBV12-4, the J call TRBJ2-7, with D perhaps TRBD1 (6 bases). V was shortened by 2 bases and J by 4 bases, with 6 bases between the two germline ends. The CDR3 length is 12 residues.

This clonotype has a count of ten or more. This rearrangement joins TRBV5-1 to TRBJ2-7; D unclear. This CDR3 is 14 amino acids long. Germline lookup yields CDR1 SGHRS and CDR2 YFSETQ. V gave up 0 bases and J gave up 3 bases, with 10 bases separating them. The CDR3 here is CASSLDPVSYEQYF. The CDR3 nucleotides are TGCGCCAGCAGCTTGGACCCGGTAAGCTACGAGCAGTACTTC.

This clonotype has ten or more counts. The chain has TRBV6-2 or TRBV6-3 and TRBJ2-7; D is perhaps TRBD1 (6 bases). V shed 6 bases and J shed 5 bases, with 11 bases lying between them. CDR1 MNHEY and CDR2 SVGEGT come from the germline V gene. This CDR3 is 12 amino acids long. The CDR3 coding sequence is TGTGCCAGCAGCCCGTCAGGGGACGAGCAGTACTTC. Protein sequence: CASSPSGDEQYF.

This clonotype was recorded many times. The CDR3 sequence: CASSFTENYGYTF. CDR3 bases: TGCGCCAGCAGCTTCACAGAGAACTATGGCTACACCTTC. This sequence joins TRBV5-1 and TRBJ1-2; no firm D call. This CDR3 has 13 residues. In germline, CDR1 is SGHRS, CDR2 YFSETQ. Trimming cost V 2 bases and J 2 bases, with 7 bases left between them.

This clonotype was counted many times. The chain joins TRBV12-3 or TRBV12-4 to TRBJ2-5; TRBD1 is a possible D gene (6 bases). This CDR3 has 14 residues. Trimming removed 6 bases from V and 5 bases from J, with 16 bases in between. The CDR3 sequence is CASSSGQYRETQYF. CDR3 bases: TGTGCCAGCAGCAGCGGACAGTACAGGGAGACCCAGTACTTC.

The sample holds many counts of this clonotype. The CDR3, as DNA: TGTGCCAGCACCCGGTATAATTCACCCCTCCACTTT. This sequence encodes CASTRYNSPLHF. V is TRBV28 and J is TRBJ1-6; D unresolved. Trimming removed 7 bases from V and 4 bases from J, with 5 bases in between. CDR3 length: 12 residues. The germline gives CDR1 MDHEN, CDR2 SYDVKM.

This clonotype appeared many times. This chain links TRBV6-5 with TRBJ1-1, with unresolved D. This CDR3 region has 15 residues. V gave up 4 bases and J gave up 5 bases, with 17 bases separating them. Germline V lookup: CDR1 MNHEY, CDR2 SVGAGI. The CDR3 loop reads CASSSLRRRETEAFF. The CDR3 nucleotides read TGTGCCAGCAGTTCCCTCCGCAGGCGCGAAACTGAAGCTTTCTTT.

This clonotype was picked up many times. The chain links TRBV12-3 or TRBV12-4 to TRBJ2-1; TRBD2 aligns across 10 bases. The CDR3 runs 15 residues. Trimming cost V 3 bases and J 8 bases; bases outside gene matches: 7. CDR3 nucleotide sequence: TGTGCCAGCAGTTTCTCCAGCGGGAGGGGGGATGAGCAGTTCTTC. Translated, it gives CASSFSSGRGDEQFF.

This clonotype came up many times. V usage is TRBV7-2 and J usage is TRBJ1-1, with 7 bases identical to TRBD1. The germline V gene has CDR1 SGHTA and CDR2 FQGNSA. This CDR3 has 18 residues. V lost 7 bases, J lost 4 bases, and 21 bases stayed unmatched. CDR3 region: CASTLFATGSGSATEAFF. Here the CDR3 DNA reads TGTGCCAGCACCCTCTTTGCGACAGGGTCGGGGTCGGCCACTGAAGCTTTCTTT.

This clonotype has ten or more counts. The chain is built from TRBV20-1 and TRBJ2-5; TRBD2 matches 7 bases. CDR1 and CDR2 (germline): DFQATT, SNEGSKA (reference sequence). Trimming at V came to 5 bases and at J to 5 bases, leaving 20 bases not matched to a gene. The CDR3 extends over 17 amino acids. CDR3 bases: TGCAGTGCTCCCAATAGTCTACCAAGCGGGGTCCGGGAGACCCAGTACTTC. Translated: CSAPNSLPSGVRETQYF.

This clonotype was counted ten times or more. The rearrangement links TRBV5-1 to TRBJ2-2, with D unclear. Germline CDR1 and CDR2: SGHRS and YFSETQ. V shed 0 bases and J shed 4 bases, with 4 bases lying between them. The CDR3 has 13 amino acids. CDR3 amino acids: CASSLDGTGELFF. Written as DNA, the CDR3 is TGCGCCAGCAGCTTGGACGGCACCGGGGAGCTGTTTTTT.

This clonotype has a count of ten or more. The chain uses TRBV6-6 and TRBJ2-7; D is unclear. There are 12 residues in the CDR3. Germline V lookup: CDR1 MNHNY, CDR2 SVGAGI (reference sequence). V was shortened by 5 bases and J by 1 base, with 6 bases between the two germline ends. CDR3 residues: CASSPTSYEQYF. The DNA of the CDR3 is TGTGCCAGCAGTCCGACTTCCTACGAGCAGTACTTC.